This T cell receptor beta chain appears in the sequencing data of a study of cytomegalovirus exposure and HLA in healthy donors. V lost 2 bases to trimming and J lost 6 bases, with 7 bases between them. This CDR3 is 13 amino acids long. Per germline, CDR1 ENHRY and CDR2 SYGVKD. Researchers ran the PCR with 60 Vbeta and 13 Jbeta primers. Clones were sequenced by immunoSEQ multiplex PCR, and TCRdb holds only the in-frame ones, with some missing. This table has roughly 200,000 clones, about 84% appearing once. The sequenced material came from PBMCs. The receptor was derived from a woman between 25 and 40 years old in good health and CMV-seropositive. The genes are TRBV10-3 and TRBJ2-2; D is undetermined. The CDR3 is CAISELQAGELFF. For the CDR3, the DNA is TGTGCCATCAGTGAGCTCCAGGCCGGGGAGCTGTTTTTT.